This T cell receptor (beta chain) emerged from a study of brain T cells in children with intractable seizures. Study-level points and caveats: Clones missing pre-surgery may reflect undersampling of that blood sample. Viral specificity was inferred only from CDR3 similarity; HCMV serostatus was unknown.

Assay used: immunoSEQ multiplex PCR; TCRdb lists only in-frame clones, some missing. The table includes 340,000 or so clones, over 90% detected once. The CDR3 covers 12 residues. V trimming: 5 bases; J trimming: 3 bases; junction bases outside the gene matches: 4. From germline, CDR1 is GTSNPN and CDR2 SVGIG (reference sequence). The time point was: blood from clinic visit 5 months post-surgery; TSC patient then seizure free. Surgery cases with the highest brain T cell transcript signatures were chosen for sequencing. Patients received at least one anti-epileptic drug before surgery. A word on this clone: Its antigen is not known.

The V call is TRBV30, the J call TRBJ2-7; 7 nucleotides match TRBD1. The TCR sequence derives from a boy under two years old with tuberous sclerosis and intractable seizures. Sequencing was performed on peripheral blood, taken 4 to 5 months after surgery. CDR3 loop: CAWARGFYEQYF. In DNA form, the CDR3 reads TGTGCCTGGGCCAGGGGGTTCTACGAGCAGTACTTC.